The 19 T cell receptor beta chains presented below share a single source sample, sequenced in a study of beta chain features in type 1 diabetes. The authors reverse transcribed all of the isolated RNA, so sequencing captured expressed TCRB transcripts. Sequencing used immunoSEQ multiplex PCR; TCRdb keeps in-frame clones, though not all of them. The table lists about 740,000 clones, roughly 13% of them singletons. General observations from the study: Shortening that was moderate but significant affected the TCRB CDR3s of Type 1 diabetes patients in all four CD4+ subsets.

No antigen has been assigned to these receptors. Sequences were obtained from naive CD4+ T cells from blood. The receptor set was obtained from a man between 18 and 35 years old with type 1 diabetes.

The chain carries TRBV5-4 and TRBJ1-4; TRBD1 matches at 8 bases. CDR1 and CDR2 from the germline V gene are SGHNT and YYREEE (reference sequence). With V trimmed by 3 bases and J by 7 bases, 8 bases remained unmatched. This CDR3 comprises 15 residues. The CDR3 loop is CASSSTGGQSEKLFF. CDR3 sequence (DNA): TGTGCCAGCAGCTCAACAGGGGGACAGTCTGAAAAACTGTTTTTT.

This clone was observed a few times. This chain connects TRBV5-4 to TRBJ1-6; TRBD1 aligns across 8 bases. With V trimmed by 5 bases and J by 9 bases, 7 bases remained unmatched. CDR1 is SGHNT, CDR2 YYREEE, per germline (reference sequence). The CDR3 spans 14 residues. CDR3 region: CASSLDREGSPLHF. In DNA, the CDR3 is TGTGCCAGCAGTCTGGACAGGGAAGGTTCACCCCTCCACTTT.

The rearrangement uses TRBV5-1 and TRBJ2-5; the D gene could be TRBD1 or TRBD2 (6 bases each). This CDR3 region has 11 residues. Trimming stripped 3 bases from V and 7 bases from J, with 7 bases between. Germline CDR1 reads SGHRS; CDR2 reads YFSETQ. The CDR3 nucleotides read TGCGCCAGCAGCTCGGGGGCGACCCAGTACTTC. Residues: CASSSGATQYF.

The chain carries TRBV27 and TRBJ1-1; D ambiguous. The germline CDR1 and CDR2 sequences are MNHEY and SMNVEV (reference sequence). Trimming took 4 bases from V and 8 from J, leaving 11 bases between them. The CDR3 has 12 residues. For the CDR3, the DNA is TGTGCCAGCAGTTCCCTCCAGCGGGAAGCTTTCTTT. Protein: CASSSLQREAFF.

This clone has a handful of counts. V usage is TRBV2 and J usage is TRBJ2-7, with 9 bases matching TRBD2. Germline lookup yields CDR1 SNHLY and CDR2 FYNNEI. The CDR3 is 17 residues long. Germline trimming cut 1 base from V and 2 bases from J; bases unmatched to any gene: 9. The CDR3 spells CASSEGWLAGVTYEQYF. Written as DNA, the CDR3 is TGTGCCAGCAGTGAAGGATGGTTAGCGGGGGTAACCTACGAGCAGTACTTC.

This clone was picked up a small number of times. The V and J genes are TRBV4-2 and TRBJ1-4; D not resolved. Germline CDR1 and CDR2: LGHNA and YNFKEQ. Trimming shortened V by 5 bases and J by 2 bases, and 18 bases separated the two germline ends. This CDR3 is 17 amino acids long. CDR3 residues: CASSSQGRPGTNEKLFF. Written as DNA, the CDR3 is TGTGCCAGCAGCTCGCAAGGGCGCCCCGGGACTAATGAAAAACTGTTTTTT.

The CDR3 reads CASSLQGINQPQHF. The CDR3 DNA is TGTGCCAGCAGCCTACAGGGGATTAATCAGCCCCAGCATTTT. The rearrangement links TRBV27 to TRBJ1-5, with 7 nucleotides matching TRBD1. Germline V gene data show CDR1 as MNHEY and CDR2 as SMNVEV (reference sequence). The V gene end was trimmed by 6 bases and the J gene end by 4 bases; junction bases not matched to a gene: 6. CDR3 length: 14 amino acids.

The CDR3 DNA follows: TGTGCCTTGGACTGGGGGGACTGGAAACTGTTTTTT. It encodes CALDWGDWKLFF. This chain joins TRBV30 and TRBJ1-4, with a weak D call TRBD1 (5 bases). V was pared by 7 bases and J by 11 bases, with 17 bases between. Germline-derived CDR1 and CDR2 are GTSNPN and SVGIG (reference sequence). This CDR3 has 12 residues. Supplemented by reference TRBV30 and TRBJ1-4, the full variable domain reads SQTIHQWPATLVQPVGSPLSLECTVEGTSNPNLYWYRQAAGRGLQLLFYSVGIGQISSEVPQNLSASRPQDRQFILSSKKLLLSDSGFYLCALDWGDWKLFFGSGTQLSVL.

This clone was counted a few times. The V call is TRBV19, the J call TRBJ1-1, with D possibly being TRBD1 (6 bases). The V end was cut by 4 bases, the J end by 4 bases, with 13 bases between. This CDR3 comprises 14 residues. Germline lookup yields CDR1 LNHDA and CDR2 SQIVND (reference sequence). CDR3 bases: TGTGCCAGTAGTACAGGGGAGGGTTTCACTGAAGCTTTCTTT. Its protein is CASSTGEGFTEAFF.

This chain connects TRBV5-1 to TRBJ2-2; 9 bases are a match to TRBD1. The CDR3 loop spans 16 amino acids. Trimming cost V 4 bases and J 7 bases; bases outside gene matches: 11. From germline, CDR1 is SGHRS and CDR2 YFSETQ. CDR3 DNA sequence: TGCGCCAGCAGCGCTCAGCCGGGACAGGGACACGGGGAGCTGTTTTTT. Its translation is CASSAQPGQGHGELFF. The full variable domain, with the rest looked up from reference TRBV5-1 and TRBJ2-2, is KAGVTQTPRYLIKTRGQQVTLSCSPISGHRSVSWYQQTPGQGLQFLFEYFSETQRNKGNFPGRFSGRQFSNSRSEMNVSTLELGDSALYLCASSAQPGQGHGELFFGEGSRLTVL.

This clone was picked up a small number of times. The CDR3 nucleotides are TGTGCCAGTAGTCTCGGGACCTCCTACGAGCAGTACTTC. Translating gives CASSLGTSYEQYF. The chain has TRBV19 and TRBJ2-7, with D perhaps matching TRBD1 or TRBD2 (5 bases each). CDR3 length: 13 amino acids. With 5 bases removed from V and 0 bases from J, the gap between germline ends came to 8 bases. Germline CDR1 LNHDA, CDR2 SQIVND (reference sequence).

The rearrangement uses TRBV18 and TRBJ2-3; D gene unclear. The CDR3 consists of 13 residues. V lost 3 bases, J lost 1 base, and 5 bases lay in between. Germline V gene data show CDR1 as KGHSH and CDR2 as LQKENI. The CDR3 reads CASSPAGTDTQYF. DNA of the CDR3: TGTGCCAGCTCACCGGCCGGCACAGATACGCAGTATTTT. Variable domain in full (rest from reference TRBV18 and TRBJ2-3): NAGVMQNPRHLVRRRGQEARLRCSPMKGHSHVYWYRQLPEEGLKFMVYLQKENIIDESGMPKERFSAEFPKEGPSILRIQQVVRGDSAAYFCASSPAGTDTQYFGPGTRLTVL.

This chain connects TRBV7-3 to TRBJ1-2; D is undetermined. V was cut by 5 bases and J by 2 bases, with 12 bases left in between. CDR3 size: 14 residues. Germline assignment: CDR1 SGHTA and CDR2 FQGTGA. Here the CDR3 DNA reads TGTGCCAGCAGCCCAAACGGGGAGAACTATGGCTACACCTTC. This encodes CASSPNGENYGYTF. The whole variable domain, filled in from reference TRBV7-3 and TRBJ1-2, reads GAGVSQTPSNKVTEKGKYVELRCDPISGHTALYWYRQSLGQGPEFLIYFQGTGAADDSGLPNDRFFAVRPEGSVSTLKIQRTERGDSAVYLCASSPNGENYGYTFGSGTRLTVV.

This clone was counted a few times. Other DNA sequences in the same sample also yield this CDR3. This chain's CDR3 is CASSPLTGGTEAFF. As DNA, the CDR3 is TGCGCCAGCAGCCCCCTGACAGGGGGCACTGAAGCTTTCTTT. The rearrangement joins TRBV4-1 to TRBJ1-1; 9 nucleotides line up with TRBD1. Looked up from germline, CDR1 is MGHRA and CDR2 is YSYEKL. V was clipped by 4 bases and J by 4 bases; unmatched bases: 4. The length of the CDR3 is 14 residues.

This clone has a handful of counts. The chain carries TRBV28 and TRBJ1-2; D may be TRBD1 (5 bases). Between the trimmed V and J ends, which lost 1 base and 0 bases, there was a span of 12 bases. This CDR3 has 16 amino acids. Germline V gives CDR1 MDHEN, CDR2 SYDVKM. CDR3 DNA sequence: TGTGCCAGCAGTTTATCGGGACGGACACCTAACTATGGCTACACCTTC. Translation gives CASSLSGRTPNYGYTF.

A few counts support this clone. This chain joins TRBV19 and TRBJ2-6; D remains ambiguous. Germline V CDR1 and CDR2: LNHDA, SQIVND (reference sequence). This CDR3 comprises 17 residues. Trimming cost V 2 bases and J 0 bases, with 11 bases left between them. DNA of the CDR3: TGTGCCAGTAGTATACAGCCTAGTCCCTCTGGGGCCAACGTCCTGACTTTC. It codes for CASSIQPSPSGANVLTF.

This clone has only a few counts. The V and J genes are TRBV30 and TRBJ2-2; no clear D. Trimming stripped 2 bases from V and 6 bases from J, with 10 bases between. Germline lookup yields CDR1 GTSNPN and CDR2 SVGIG (reference sequence). CDR3 length equals 13 residues. The DNA for the CDR3 is TGTGCCTGGAGTATGGACCATCCCGGGGAGCTGTTTTTT. It codes for CAWSMDHPGELFF.

This clone was found a few times. V is TRBV18 and J is TRBJ1-1, with D tentatively TRBD1 (5 bases). Germline CDR1 KGHSH, CDR2 LQKENI. V was pared by 2 bases and J by 1 base, with 8 bases between. The CDR3 consists of 14 residues. As DNA, the CDR3 is TGTGCCAGCTCACCAAACGGGGGGAACACTGAAGCTTTCTTT. Its translation is CASSPNGGNTEAFF.

This rearrangement joins TRBV5-4 to TRBJ2-1, with D perhaps matching TRBD1 (6 bases). From germline, CDR1 is SGHNT and CDR2 YYREEE (reference sequence). This CDR3 comprises 14 residues. Between the trimmed V and J ends, which lost 2 bases and 7 bases, there was a span of 13 bases. The CDR3 DNA reads TGTGCCAGCAGCTTCCGCGACAGGTTAAATGAGCAGTTCTTC. Translating gives CASSFRDRLNEQFF. Complete variable domain (other parts from reference TRBV5-4 and TRBJ2-1): ETGVTQSPTHLIKTRGQQVTLRCSSQSGHNTVSWYQQALGQGPQFIFQYYREEENGRGNFPPRFSGLQFPNYSSELNVNALELDDSALYLCASSFRDRLNEQFFGPGTRLTVL.